Below are 10 T cell receptor beta chains sequenced from a single sample in a study of blood T cell repertoires in COVID-19. Data came from immunoSEQ multiplex PCR; TCRdb stores just in-frame clones and leaves some out. The sample records 100,000 to 150,000 clones, nearly 90% being singletons. The sample was peripheral blood. The receptors derive from a woman of 80 years or more with acute or convalescent COVID-19.

V is TRBV18 and J is TRBJ2-1, with 8 nucleotides matching TRBD2. Trimming removed 2 bases from V and 8 bases from J; junction bases left unmatched: 8. Germline lookup yields CDR1 KGHSH and CDR2 LQKENI. The CDR3 consists of 15 residues. CDR3 residues: CASSPGRGERDEQFF. The CDR3 bases are TGTGCCAGCTCACCAGGGCGGGGGGAGAGAGATGAGCAGTTCTTC.

The chain joins TRBV3-1 (or the pseudogene TRBV3-2) to TRBJ1-1; weak D call: TRBD1 (5 bases). Germline CDR1 is LGHDT and CDR2 is YNNKEL (reference sequence). The CDR3 has 15 amino acids. V lost 6 bases and J 8 bases, leaving 22 bases between the germline ends. DNA of the CDR3: TGTGCCAGCAGTCGCACGGGAGTCCGGGGGGTGGAAGCTTTCTTT. This sequence encodes CASSRTGVRGVEAFF.

The genes are TRBV7-6 and TRBJ2-2; the D gene is possibly TRBD1 (6 bases). Germline V gene lookup returns CDR1 SGHVS and CDR2 FNYEAQ. The CDR3 is 15 residues long. V was shortened by 0 bases and J by 5 bases, with 10 bases between the two germline ends. CDR3 amino acids: CASSLALRGTGELFF. DNA for the CDR3: TGTGCCAGCAGCTTAGCGCTCAGGGGAACCGGGGAGCTGTTTTTT.

This clone was seen a handful of times. V gene TRBV28 combines with J gene TRBJ1-2, with 10 bases matching TRBD1. This CDR3 spans 16 amino acids. CDR1 is MDHEN, CDR2 SYDVKM, per germline. Trimming removed 5 bases from V and 7 bases from J; junction bases left unmatched: 13. The CDR3 is CASSPRDRGNLRGYTF. The CDR3 coding sequence is TGTGCCAGCAGTCCCCGGGACAGGGGTAATCTTCGTGGCTACACCTTC.

The gene calls are TRBV4-3 and TRBJ2-3; 8 bases align to TRBD2. Germline assignment: CDR1 LGHNA and CDR2 YSLEER. The CDR3 runs 16 residues. The junction had 6 bases not matched to a gene; V was cut back by 0 bases and J by 4 bases. The CDR3 DNA is TGCGCCAGCAGCCAAGATTTACGGGGGGGCGCAGATACGCAGTATTTT. Translated, it gives CASSQDLRGGADTQYF.

The gene calls are TRBV5-1 and TRBJ2-5, with 9 bases aligning to TRBD1. V lost 0 bases and J lost 2; bases outside the gene matches: 17. Germline lookup yields CDR1 SGHRS and CDR2 YFSETQ. This CDR3 contains 20 residues. Here the CDR3 reads CASSLGVRDRESLGQETQYF. In DNA, the CDR3 is TGCGCCAGCAGCTTGGGGGTTCGGGACAGGGAGAGTCTCGGGCAAGAGACCCAGTACTTC.

This chain uses TRBV5-1 with TRBJ2-7; 9 bases fit TRBD1. The J segment lost 2 bases and the V segment lost 4 bases, leaving 4 bases of the junction unmatched. Germline assignment: CDR1 SGHRS and CDR2 YFSETQ. This CDR3 contains 14 residues. The CDR3 nucleotides read TGCGCCAGCAGCGCCGGGACAGGGACCTACGAGCAGTACTTC. Amino acid sequence: CASSAGTGTYEQYF.

The DNA for the CDR3 is TGTGCCAGCAGCTCAGCGGGGGGGCTCGGCAATGAGCAGTTCTTC. Translation gives CASSSAGGLGNEQFF. The chain is built from TRBV11-2 and TRBJ2-1; 10 bases align to TRBD2. Per germline, CDR1 SGHAT and CDR2 FQNNGV. V shed 4 bases and J 6 bases; nucleotides not matched to a gene: 6. This CDR3 has 15 amino acids. The whole variable domain, filled in from reference TRBV11-2 and TRBJ2-1, reads EAGVAQSPRYKIIEKRQSVAFWCNPISGHATLYWYQQILGQGPKLLIQFQNNGVVDDSQLPKDRFSAERLKGVDSTLKIQPAKLEDSAVYLCASSSAGGLGNEQFFGPGTRLTVL.

The V call is TRBV5-1, the J call TRBJ1-5; 9 positions agree with TRBD1. Germline trimming cut 5 bases from V and 1 base from J; bases unmatched to any gene: 4. Germline V CDR1 and CDR2: SGHRS, YFSETQ. The CDR3 consists of 15 residues. The CDR3 DNA is TGCGCCAGCAGGGCGGGACAGGGAAGCAATCAGCCCCAGCATTTT. This codes for CASRAGQGSNQPQHF.

The chain joins TRBV28 to TRBJ2-3; no definite D call. Deletions cut 5 bases from V and 3 bases from J, with 9 bases between. The CDR3 is made up of 13 amino acids. Germline V gene lookup returns CDR1 MDHEN and CDR2 SYDVKM. The CDR3 region is CASSTPATDTQYF. The CDR3 DNA is TGTGCCAGCAGTACCCCAGCGACAGATACGCAGTATTTT.